These T cell receptor beta chains were read from a single sample in a study of identical twins. TCRdb analysed the 5' RACE reads with MiXCR anew, one entry per CDR3 protein. The sample has 650,000 to 750,000 distinct CDR3 sequences, 21% seen once; the top ten hold 4% to 5.5%. These sequences were also reported in another study, on T cells expressing NK-cell markers.

The sequenced sample consisted of PBMCs. The receptors come from a young woman in good health. Both conserved end residues are part of each CDR3. D genes are given only for firm matches.

V | D | CDR3
TRBV4-1 | TRBD2 | CASSPRTSGGRKDEQYF
TRBV5-5 | - | CASSLETGISYEQYF
TRBV12-3/TRBV12-4 | - | CASCLGDDNEQFF
TRBV20-1 | - | CSARAPNRGELFF
TRBV20-1 | - | CSASSQGVGETQYF
TRBV7-2 | - | CASSLGPMGEQFF
TRBV6-5 | TRBD2 | CASSYSSGRNNEQFF
TRBV4-3 | TRBD2 | CASSRRLAGDHEQFF
TRBV2 | TRBD2 | CAPGASGNNEQFF
TRBV5-6 | - | CASSLDTIRDF
TRBV6-1 | TRBD1 | CAITNRGQGAEAFF
TRBV12-3/TRBV12-4 | TRBD2 | CASSLLAGDNKQFF
TRBV19 | - | CASSLPTGYNEQFF
TRBV5-1 | - | CASSPGVVVGDEQYF
TRBV27 | - | CATQGGRSTDTQYF
TRBV29-1 | - | CSVDIRAPPDTQYF